Listed here are 7 T cell receptor beta chains from one sample, sequenced in a study of human T cells and chemical hapten exposure. From the RACE reads, TCRdb called clonotypes with MiXCR, one entry per CDR3 protein. This sample has about 160,000 distinct CDR3 sequences, with roughly 26% found just once. Regarding time point: patch test 3, about 24 weeks after DPC sensitization. As to treatment: therapeutic diphenylcyclopropenone sensitization with weekly scalp DPC. This specimen was whole blood, taken in connection with sensitization to the hapten diphenylcyclopropenone (DPC). Receptors were obtained from a young woman with alopecia areata. Some clones in this sample may be carry-over from other donors' samples.

J is TRBJ1-5 and V is TRBV27, with 11 bases that match TRBD1. Germline assignment: CDR1 MNHEY and CDR2 SMNVEV (reference sequence). CDR3 length: 14 amino acids. Unmatched junction bases numbered 2, after V lost 4 bases and J lost 6 bases. The CDR3 DNA reads as TGTGCCAGCAGTTGGACAGGGGGCACTCAGCCCCAGCATTTT. Translating gives CASSWTGGTQPQHF.

The chain joins TRBV20-1 to TRBJ2-2; 8 bases agree with TRBD2. The CDR3 runs to 16 residues. V shed 6 bases, J shed 2 bases, and the junction held 11 bases outside the gene matches. The germline CDR1 and CDR2 sequences are DFQATT and SNEGSKA (reference sequence). The DNA of the CDR3 is TGCAGTGCCGCCCGGACGGGGGGGGGCAACACCGGGGAGCTGTTTTTT. This sequence encodes CSAARTGGGNTGELFF.

The CDR3 DNA sequence: TGCAGTGCCGGGACTAGCGGGGTGGGCGAGCAGTACTTC. Protein sequence: CSAGTSGVGEQYF. The genes are TRBV20-1 and TRBJ2-7, with 13 nucleotides matching TRBD2. The CDR3 has 13 residues. Unmatched junction bases numbered 5, after V lost 6 bases and J lost 6 bases. Germline V CDR1 and CDR2: DFQATT, SNEGSKA (reference sequence).

CDR3 DNA sequence: TGTGCCAGCAGCTTGATCAGGCTAGGCTGGAGCACGCAGTATTTT. Translation gives CASSLIRLGWSTQYF. The genes are TRBV5-6 and TRBJ2-3; D not resolved. The CDR3 has 15 residues. The V gene lost 1 base and the J gene lost 9 bases, with 18 bases spanning the gap. Germline values: CDR1 SGHDT, CDR2 YYEEEE. Drawing the rest from reference TRBV5-6 and TRBJ2-3, the complete variable domain is DAGVTQSPTHLIKTRGQQVTLRCSPKSGHDTVSWYQQALGQGPQFIFQYYEEEERQRGNFPDRFSGHQFPNYSSELNVNALLLGDSALYLCASSLIRLGWSTQYFGPGTRLTVL.

A single count supports this clonotype. This rearrangement joins TRBV2 to TRBJ2-7; D might be TRBD1 (5 bases). V was clipped by 5 bases and J by 10 bases, with 12 bases between them. The CDR3 length is 11 residues. Germline V gives CDR1 SNHLY, CDR2 FYNNEI. This CDR3 is CASSHDSVQYF. The CDR3, as DNA: TGTGCCAGCAGTCACGACAGTGTTCAGTACTTC.

The sample holds a few counts of this clonotype. The gene calls are TRBV20-1 and TRBJ2-7, with D possibly being TRBD2 (5 bases). V was trimmed by 3 bases and J by 6 bases, leaving 9 bases between them. Germline values: CDR1 DFQATT, CDR2 SNEGSKA (reference sequence). This CDR3 is 11 amino acids long. The CDR3 reads CSASRGSEQYF. In DNA form, the CDR3 reads TGCAGTGCTAGTCGGGGTAGCGAGCAGTACTTC.

There are a few counts of this clonotype. The rearrangement joins TRBV29-1 to TRBJ2-3; possible D gene TRBD2, 6 bases. Germline CDR1 reads SQVTM; CDR2 reads ANQGSEA. V lost 1 base to trimming and J lost 4 bases, with 6 bases between them. There are 12 residues in the CDR3. Written as DNA, the CDR3 is TGCAGCGTTGAAGGGGGGGCAGATACGCAGTATTTT. This gives the protein CSVEGGADTQYF.